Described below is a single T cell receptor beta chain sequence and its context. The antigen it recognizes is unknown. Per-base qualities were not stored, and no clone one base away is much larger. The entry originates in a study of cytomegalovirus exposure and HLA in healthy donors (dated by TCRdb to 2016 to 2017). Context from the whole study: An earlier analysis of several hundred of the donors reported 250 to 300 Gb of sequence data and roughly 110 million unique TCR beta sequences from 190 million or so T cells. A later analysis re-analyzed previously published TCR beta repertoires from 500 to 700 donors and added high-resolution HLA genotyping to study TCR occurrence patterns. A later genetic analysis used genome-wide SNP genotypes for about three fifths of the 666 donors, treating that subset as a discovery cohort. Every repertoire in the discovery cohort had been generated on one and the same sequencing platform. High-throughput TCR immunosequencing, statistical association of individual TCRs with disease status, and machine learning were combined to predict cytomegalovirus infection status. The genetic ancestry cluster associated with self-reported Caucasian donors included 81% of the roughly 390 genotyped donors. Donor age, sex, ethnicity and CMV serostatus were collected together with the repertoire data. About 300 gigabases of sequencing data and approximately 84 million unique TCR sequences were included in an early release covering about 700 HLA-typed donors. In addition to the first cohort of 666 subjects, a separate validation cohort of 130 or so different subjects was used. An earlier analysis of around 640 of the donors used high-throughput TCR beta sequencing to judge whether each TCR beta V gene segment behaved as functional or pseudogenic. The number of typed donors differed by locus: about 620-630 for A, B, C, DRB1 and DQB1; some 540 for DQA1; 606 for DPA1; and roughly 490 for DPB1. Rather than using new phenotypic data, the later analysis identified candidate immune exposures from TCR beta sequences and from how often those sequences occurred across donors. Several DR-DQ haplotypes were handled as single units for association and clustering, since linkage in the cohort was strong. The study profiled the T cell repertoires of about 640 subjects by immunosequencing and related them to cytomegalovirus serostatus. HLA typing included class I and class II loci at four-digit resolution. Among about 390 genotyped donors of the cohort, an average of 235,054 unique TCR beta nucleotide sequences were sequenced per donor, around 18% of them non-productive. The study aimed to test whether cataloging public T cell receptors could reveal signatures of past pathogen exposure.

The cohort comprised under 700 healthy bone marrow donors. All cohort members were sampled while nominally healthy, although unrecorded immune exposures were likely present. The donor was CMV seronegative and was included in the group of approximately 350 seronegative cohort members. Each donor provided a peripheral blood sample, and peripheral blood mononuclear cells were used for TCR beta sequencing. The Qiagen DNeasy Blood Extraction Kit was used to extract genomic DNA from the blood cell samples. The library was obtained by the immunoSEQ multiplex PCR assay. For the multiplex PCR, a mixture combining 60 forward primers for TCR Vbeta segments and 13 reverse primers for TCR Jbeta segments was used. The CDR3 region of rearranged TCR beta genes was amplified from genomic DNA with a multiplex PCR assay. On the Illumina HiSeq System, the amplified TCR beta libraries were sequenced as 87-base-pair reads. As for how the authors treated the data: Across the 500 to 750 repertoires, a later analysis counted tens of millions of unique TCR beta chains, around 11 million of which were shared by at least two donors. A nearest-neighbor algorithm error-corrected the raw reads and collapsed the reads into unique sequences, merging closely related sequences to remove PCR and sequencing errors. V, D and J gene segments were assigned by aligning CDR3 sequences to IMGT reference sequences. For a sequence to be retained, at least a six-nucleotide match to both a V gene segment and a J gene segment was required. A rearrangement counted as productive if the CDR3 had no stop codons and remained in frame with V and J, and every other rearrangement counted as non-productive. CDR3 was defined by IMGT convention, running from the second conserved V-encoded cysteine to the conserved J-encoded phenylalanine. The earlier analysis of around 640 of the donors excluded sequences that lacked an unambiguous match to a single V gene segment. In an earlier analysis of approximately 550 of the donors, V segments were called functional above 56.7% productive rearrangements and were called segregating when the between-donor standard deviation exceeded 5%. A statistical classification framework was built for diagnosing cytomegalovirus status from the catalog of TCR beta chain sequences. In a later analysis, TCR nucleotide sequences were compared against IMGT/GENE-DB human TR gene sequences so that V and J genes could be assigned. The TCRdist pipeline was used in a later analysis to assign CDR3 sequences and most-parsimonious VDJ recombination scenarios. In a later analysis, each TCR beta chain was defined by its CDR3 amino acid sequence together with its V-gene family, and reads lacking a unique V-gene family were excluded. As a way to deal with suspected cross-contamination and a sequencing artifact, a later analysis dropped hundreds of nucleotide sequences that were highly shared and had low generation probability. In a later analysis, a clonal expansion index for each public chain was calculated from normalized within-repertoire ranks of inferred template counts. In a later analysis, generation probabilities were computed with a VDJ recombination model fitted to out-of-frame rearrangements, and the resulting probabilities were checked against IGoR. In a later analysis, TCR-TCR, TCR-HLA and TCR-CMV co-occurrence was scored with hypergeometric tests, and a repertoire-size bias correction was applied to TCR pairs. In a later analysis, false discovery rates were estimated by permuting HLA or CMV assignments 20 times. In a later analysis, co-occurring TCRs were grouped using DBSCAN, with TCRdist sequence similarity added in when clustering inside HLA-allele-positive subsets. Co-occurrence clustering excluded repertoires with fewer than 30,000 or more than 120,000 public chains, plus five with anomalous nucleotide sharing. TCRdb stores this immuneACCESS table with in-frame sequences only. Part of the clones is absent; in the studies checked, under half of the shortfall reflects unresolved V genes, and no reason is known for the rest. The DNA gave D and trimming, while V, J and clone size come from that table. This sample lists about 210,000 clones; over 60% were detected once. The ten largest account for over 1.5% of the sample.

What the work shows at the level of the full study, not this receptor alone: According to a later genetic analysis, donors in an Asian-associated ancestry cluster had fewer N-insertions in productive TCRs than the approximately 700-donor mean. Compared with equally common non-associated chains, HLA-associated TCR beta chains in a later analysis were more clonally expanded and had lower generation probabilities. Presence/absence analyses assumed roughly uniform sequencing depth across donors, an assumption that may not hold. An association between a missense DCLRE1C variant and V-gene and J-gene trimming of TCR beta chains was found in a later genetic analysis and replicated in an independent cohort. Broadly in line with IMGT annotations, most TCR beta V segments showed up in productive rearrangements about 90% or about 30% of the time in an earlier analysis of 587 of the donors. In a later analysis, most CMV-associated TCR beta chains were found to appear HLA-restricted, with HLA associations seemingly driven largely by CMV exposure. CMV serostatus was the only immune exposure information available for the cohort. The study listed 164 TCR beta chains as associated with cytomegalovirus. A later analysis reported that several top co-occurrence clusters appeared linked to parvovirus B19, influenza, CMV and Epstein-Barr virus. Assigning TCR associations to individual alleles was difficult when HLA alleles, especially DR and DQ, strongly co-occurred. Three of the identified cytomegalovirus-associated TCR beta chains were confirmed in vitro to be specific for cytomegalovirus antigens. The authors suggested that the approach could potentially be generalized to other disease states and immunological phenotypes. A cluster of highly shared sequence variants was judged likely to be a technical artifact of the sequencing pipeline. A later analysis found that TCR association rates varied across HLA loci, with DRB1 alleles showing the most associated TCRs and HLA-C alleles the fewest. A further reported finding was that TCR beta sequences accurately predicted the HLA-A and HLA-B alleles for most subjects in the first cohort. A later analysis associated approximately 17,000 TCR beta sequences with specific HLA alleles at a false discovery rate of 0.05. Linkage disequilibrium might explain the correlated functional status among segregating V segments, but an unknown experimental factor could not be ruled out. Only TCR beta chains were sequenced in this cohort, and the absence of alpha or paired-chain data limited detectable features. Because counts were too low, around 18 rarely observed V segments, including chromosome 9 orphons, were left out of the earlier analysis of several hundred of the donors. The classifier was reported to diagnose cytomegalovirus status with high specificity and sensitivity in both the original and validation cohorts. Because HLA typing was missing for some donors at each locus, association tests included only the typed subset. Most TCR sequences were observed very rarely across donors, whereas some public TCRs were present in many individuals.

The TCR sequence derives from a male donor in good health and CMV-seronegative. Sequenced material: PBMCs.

The nucleotides read TGTGCCAGCAGCCAGCGGGGGGCGTCCTACGAGCAGTACTTC. Its product reads: CASSQRGASYEQYF. The sequence links TRBV6-1 to TRBJ2-7; the junction holds 9 bases that match TRBD2. Unmatched junction bases come to 4, with V trimmed by 6 bases and J by 1 base. Taken from the germline V gene, the CDR1 and CDR2 loops are MNHNS and SASEGT. From the cysteine through the phenylalanine, the CDR3 covers 14 amino acids. Only the CDR3 DNA is retained, 42 bases long and in frame from the first base.